These 17 T cell receptor beta chains came from one sample sequenced in a study of blood T cell repertoires in COVID-19. TCRdb's copy holds only in-frame clones and misses some; the assay was immunoSEQ multiplex PCR. In the table there are over 70,000 clones, 90% of which are singletons. Sequencing was carried out using peripheral blood. All receptors derive from a woman older than 75 with active or convalescent COVID-19.

The genes are TRBV7-2 and TRBJ2-1; D might be TRBD1 (5 bases). V was pared by 6 bases and J by 6 bases, with 9 bases between. The CDR3 contains 12 residues. Looked up from germline, CDR1 is SGHTA and CDR2 is FQGNSA. The CDR3 here is CASSWGANEQFF. The CDR3 DNA follows: TGTGCCAGCAGTTGGGGCGCCAATGAGCAGTTCTTC.

The chain recombines TRBV4-3 with TRBJ2-5, with D possibly TRBD1 on 5 matching bases. Germline-derived CDR1 and CDR2 are LGHNA and YSLEER. This CDR3 comprises 16 residues. Trimming shortened V by 4 bases and J by 3 bases, and 18 bases separated the two germline ends. The CDR3 is CASSPRWSQGKETQYF. In DNA form, the CDR3 reads TGCGCCAGCAGCCCAAGATGGTCGCAGGGAAAAGAGACCCAGTACTTC.

This rearrangement joins TRBV7-6 to TRBJ2-5; 7 bases are a match to TRBD2. Germline V gene lookup returns CDR1 SGHVS and CDR2 FNYEAQ. Unmatched junction bases numbered 9, after V lost 5 bases and J lost 3 bases. This CDR3 has 15 amino acids. For the CDR3, the DNA is TGTGCCAGCAGCCAATTCAAGAGCGGGAAAGAGACCCAGTACTTC. Residues: CASSQFKSGKETQYF.

CDR3 sequence reads: CATSDPGREAAYGYTF. Here the CDR3 DNA reads TGTGCCACCAGTGATCCAGGACGGGAGGCAGCCTATGGCTACACCTTC. The chain links TRBV24-1 to TRBJ1-2; D uncertain. This CDR3 spans 16 amino acids. Germline V gene sequence: CDR1 KGHDR, CDR2 SFDVKD. Trimming pared 3 bases from V and 4 bases from J, leaving 17 bases between.

The chain is built from TRBV3-1 (or the pseudogene TRBV3-2) and TRBJ2-1; D is unresolved. Germline CDR1 LGHDT, CDR2 YNNKEL (reference sequence). The CDR3 is 17 residues long. The V and J ends lost 0 bases and 2 bases respectively, with 14 bases between them. The chain's CDR3 is CASSQDRSSRTYNEQFF. The DNA for the CDR3 is TGTGCCAGCAGCCAAGATAGGTCCTCTAGAACCTACAATGAGCAGTTCTTC.

DNA of the CDR3: TGCGCCAGCAGCACGGGACTAGCGGGAGTGGGGCAGTTCTTC. As protein: CASSTGLAGVGQFF. J is TRBJ2-1 and V is TRBV5-1; 14 nucleotides align to TRBD2. The V segment lost 4 bases and the J segment 12 bases; nucleotides outside the gene matches: 6. The length of the CDR3 is 14 residues. The V gene's germline CDR1 is SGHRS and CDR2 YFSETQ.

The chain couples TRBV6-5 to TRBJ2-3, with TRBD2 as a possible D gene (5 bases). Germline V lookup: CDR1 MNHEY, CDR2 SVGAGI. V gave up 3 bases and J gave up 4 bases, with 17 bases separating them. This CDR3 comprises 16 residues. The CDR3 protein is CASSYKWRASSDTQYF. CDR3 coding DNA: TGTGCCAGCAGTTATAAGTGGCGGGCCTCGTCAGATACGCAGTATTTT.

This clone was observed a single time. This chain uses TRBV7-2 with TRBJ1-2, with 8 bases aligning to TRBD1. Germline lookup yields CDR1 SGHTA and CDR2 FQGNSA. This CDR3 is 17 amino acids long. V dropped 1 base and J dropped 8; count of bases not matched to a gene: 15. The CDR3 DNA follows: TGTGCCAGCAGCTTAGTGACAGGGGCCCCTAAAAGGAACGGCTACACCTTC. Encoded protein: CASSLVTGAPKRNGYTF.

The chain has TRBV29-1 and TRBJ2-6, with D uncertain. V lost 4 bases and J lost 0, with 4 bases in between. The CDR3 spans 13 residues. Looked up from germline, CDR1 is SQVTM and CDR2 is ANQGSEA. The CDR3 DNA reads TGCAGCGTTGTGAGCTCTGGGGCCAACGTCCTGACTTTC. Amino acid sequence: CSVVSSGANVLTF.

This chain joins TRBV6-5 and TRBJ1-5; no clear D. Trimming pared 8 bases from V and 0 bases from J, leaving 8 bases between. Per germline, CDR1 MNHEY and CDR2 SVGAGI. The CDR3 has 13 residues. As DNA, the CDR3 is TGTGCCAGCCAGAGGGATAGCAATCAGCCCCAGCATTTT. It translates to CASQRDSNQPQHF.

This chain joins TRBV7-2 and TRBJ1-1; D may be TRBD1 (6 bases). V was trimmed by 1 base and J by 5 bases, leaving 8 bases between them. Germline loops: CDR1 SGHTA, CDR2 FQGNSA. This CDR3 region has 13 residues. The CDR3 sequence is CASSLGTATEAFF. CDR3 DNA: TGTGCCAGCAGCTTAGGGACAGCTACTGAAGCTTTCTTT.

The chain carries TRBV3-1 (or the pseudogene TRBV3-2) and TRBJ2-1; a weak D match, TRBD1 (5 bases). Germline CDR1 reads LGHDT; CDR2 reads YNNKEL (reference sequence). This CDR3 region has 16 residues. Trimming pared 3 bases from V and 2 bases from J, leaving 14 bases between. CDR3 protein: CASSQVAAGTYNEQFF. The CDR3 coding sequence is TGTGCCAGCAGCCAGGTGGCAGCAGGGACCTACAATGAGCAGTTCTTC.

This chain connects TRBV6-2 or TRBV6-3 to TRBJ1-4, with D unclear. The CDR3 spans 17 residues. CDR1 is MNHEY, CDR2 SVGEGT, per germline. Trimming cost V 5 bases and J 17 bases, with 33 bases left between them. The CDR3 sequence is CASSQLPTGLSEVLLFF. The CDR3 nucleotides are TGTGCCAGCAGTCAACTACCGACTGGTCTCTCGGAAGTCTTACTCTTTTTT.

The chain carries TRBV13 and TRBJ1-1; 7 bases match TRBD1. V trimming: 1 base; J trimming: 1 base; junction bases outside the gene matches: 6. CDR3 length: 16 amino acids. Germline CDR1 is PRHDT and CDR2 is FYEKMQ (reference sequence). The CDR3 is CASSLVQGYRNTEAFF. CDR3 DNA sequence: TGTGCCAGCAGCTTAGTACAGGGGTATAGGAACACTGAAGCTTTCTTT. The complete variable domain, with remaining parts taken from reference TRBV13 and TRBJ1-1, reads AAGVIQSPRHLIKEKRETATLKCYPIPRHDTVYWYQQGPGQDPQFLISFYEKMQSDKGSIPDRFSAQQFSDYHSELNMSSLELGDSALYFCASSLVQGYRNTEAFFGQGTRLTVV.

The chain has TRBV5-1 and TRBJ2-1; 11 nucleotides match TRBD2. The V gene's germline CDR1 is SGHRS and CDR2 YFSETQ. V was pared by 5 bases and J by 4 bases, with 5 bases of the junction left unmatched. CDR3 length equals 15 residues. The CDR3 loop reads CASRTSGSRYNEQFF. CDR3 nucleotides: TGCGCCAGCAGAACTAGCGGGAGCCGGTACAATGAGCAGTTCTTC.

As regards this clone: Additional DNA sequences in this sample encode the identical CDR3. The CDR3: CASSLGGRPSNQPQHF. In nucleotides, the CDR3 is TGTGCCAGCAGCCTAGGGGGGAGGCCTAGCAATCAGCCCCAGCATTTT. V usage is TRBV7-9 and J usage is TRBJ1-5, with D possibly TRBD1 on 6 matching bases. CDR3 length: 16 amino acids. Between the trimmed V and J ends, which lost 5 bases and 0 bases, there was a span of 14 bases. Germline V lookup: CDR1 SEHNR, CDR2 FQNEAQ (reference sequence). The entire variable domain, with the rest obtained from reference TRBV7-9 and TRBJ1-5, is as follows: DTGVSQNPRHKITKRGQNVTFRCDPISEHNRLYWYRQTLGQGPEFLTYFQNEAQLEKSRLLSDRFSAERPKGSFSTLEIQRTEQGDSAMYLCASSLGGRPSNQPQHFGDGTRLSIL.

The chain combines TRBV5-1 with TRBJ2-6; TRBD2 matches 7 bases. With V trimmed by 6 bases and J by 1 base, 4 bases remained unmatched. This CDR3 is built from 15 residues. Per germline, CDR1 SGHRS and CDR2 YFSETQ. CDR3 in amino acids: CASKDGGSGANVLTF. The DNA for the CDR3 is TGCGCCAGCAAGGACGGGGGGTCTGGGGCCAACGTCCTGACTTTC. Full variable domain (rest looked up from reference TRBV5-1 and TRBJ2-6): KAGVTQTPRYLIKTRGQQVTLSCSPISGHRSVSWYQQTPGQGLQFLFEYFSETQRNKGNFPGRFSGRQFSNSRSEMNVSTLELGDSALYLCASKDGGSGANVLTFGAGSRLTVL.